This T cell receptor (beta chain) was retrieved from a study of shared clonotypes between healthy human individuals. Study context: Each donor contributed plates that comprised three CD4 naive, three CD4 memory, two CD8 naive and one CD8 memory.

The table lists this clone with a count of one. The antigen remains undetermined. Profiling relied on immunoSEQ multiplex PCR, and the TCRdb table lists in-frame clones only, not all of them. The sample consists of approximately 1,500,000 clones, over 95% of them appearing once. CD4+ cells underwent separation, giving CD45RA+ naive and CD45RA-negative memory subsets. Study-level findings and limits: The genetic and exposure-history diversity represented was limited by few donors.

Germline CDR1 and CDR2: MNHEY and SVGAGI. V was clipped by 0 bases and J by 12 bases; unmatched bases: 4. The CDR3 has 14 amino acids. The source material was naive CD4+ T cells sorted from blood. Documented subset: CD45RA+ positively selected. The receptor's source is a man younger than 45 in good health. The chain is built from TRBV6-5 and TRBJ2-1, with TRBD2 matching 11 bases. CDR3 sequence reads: CASSYSTSGIVQFF. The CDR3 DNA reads TGTGCCAGCAGTTACTCGACTAGCGGGATTGTGCAGTTCTTC.